The present TCR beta chain was sequenced within a study of vaccination effects on CD4 cells after COVID-19. The wider study: Sampling of a few convalescent patients occurred early (day +14) and late post-vaccination. Findings and caveats of the study: Only a few convalescent patients and no early post-infection timepoints featured in the study.

Data came from immunoSEQ multiplex PCR; TCRdb stores just in-frame clones and leaves some out. The sample consists of about 13,000 clones, around 67% of them appearing once. A few counts support this clone. Its target is unknown. This CDR3 contains 15 residues. V gave up 6 bases and J gave up 4 bases, with 17 bases separating them. CDR1 and CDR2 (germline): LNHDA, SQIVND (reference sequence). Pools of viral peptides were used by the ViraFEST assay to expand antigen-specific CD4+ T cells ahead of sequencing. Cultured cells yielded isolated CD4+ T cells after 10 days. SARS-CoV-2 infection was confirmed by PCR in the person between March and December 2020. Two doses of either BNT162b2 or mRNA-1273 were given to each participant. Wells of around 2 million PBMC each were grown with approximately 10 IU/ml IL-2 and around 10 ug/ml peptides.

The starting material was CD4+ T cells from PBMCs cultured with HCoV-NL63 spike peptides, obtained after COVID-19 vaccination. The source is a human donor who had a prior SARS-CoV-2 infection. The chain uses TRBV19 and TRBJ2-3, with D possibly matching TRBD1 (5 bases). Written as DNA, the CDR3 is TGTGCCAGTAGGGATCAGGGTCGTTCTGCAGATACGCAGTATTTT. Protein sequence: CASRDQGRSADTQYF. Drawing the rest from reference TRBV19 and TRBJ2-3, the complete variable domain is DGGITQSPKYLFRKEGQNVTLSCEQNLNHDAMYWYRQDPGQGLRLIYYSQIVNDFQKGDIAEGYSVSREKKESFPLTVTSAQKNPTAFYLCASRDQGRSADTQYFGPGTRLTVL.